This entry concerns a single T cell receptor (beta chain). Its antigen remains unidentified. The source of the sample is a study of cytomegalovirus exposure and HLA in healthy donors. The primer mix had 60 Vbeta and 13 Jbeta primers. Measured with immunoSEQ multiplex PCR; TCRdb has only the in-frame clones, and not every one. The data show 200,000 to 250,000 clones, 82% seen once. V was pared by 5 bases and J by 6 bases, with 5 bases between. In germline, CDR1 is GTSNPN, CDR2 SVGIG (reference sequence). This CDR3 region has 10 residues. Findings and limits, study-wide: Per a later analysis, HLA-associated TCR beta chains showed more clonal expansion than other, equally common TCR beta chains. According to an earlier analysis, most TCR beta V segments yielded productive rearrangements about 90% or about 30% of the time. Diagnosis of cytomegalovirus status made by the classifier reportedly showed high specificity and sensitivity.

The chain couples TRBV30 to TRBJ2-1; D gene uncertain. Specimen: PBMCs. This TCR was recovered from a woman in her thirties or forties in good health and CMV-seronegative. As DNA, the CDR3 is TGTGCCTGGCAGATCAATGAGCAGTTCTTC. It encodes CAWQINEQFF.